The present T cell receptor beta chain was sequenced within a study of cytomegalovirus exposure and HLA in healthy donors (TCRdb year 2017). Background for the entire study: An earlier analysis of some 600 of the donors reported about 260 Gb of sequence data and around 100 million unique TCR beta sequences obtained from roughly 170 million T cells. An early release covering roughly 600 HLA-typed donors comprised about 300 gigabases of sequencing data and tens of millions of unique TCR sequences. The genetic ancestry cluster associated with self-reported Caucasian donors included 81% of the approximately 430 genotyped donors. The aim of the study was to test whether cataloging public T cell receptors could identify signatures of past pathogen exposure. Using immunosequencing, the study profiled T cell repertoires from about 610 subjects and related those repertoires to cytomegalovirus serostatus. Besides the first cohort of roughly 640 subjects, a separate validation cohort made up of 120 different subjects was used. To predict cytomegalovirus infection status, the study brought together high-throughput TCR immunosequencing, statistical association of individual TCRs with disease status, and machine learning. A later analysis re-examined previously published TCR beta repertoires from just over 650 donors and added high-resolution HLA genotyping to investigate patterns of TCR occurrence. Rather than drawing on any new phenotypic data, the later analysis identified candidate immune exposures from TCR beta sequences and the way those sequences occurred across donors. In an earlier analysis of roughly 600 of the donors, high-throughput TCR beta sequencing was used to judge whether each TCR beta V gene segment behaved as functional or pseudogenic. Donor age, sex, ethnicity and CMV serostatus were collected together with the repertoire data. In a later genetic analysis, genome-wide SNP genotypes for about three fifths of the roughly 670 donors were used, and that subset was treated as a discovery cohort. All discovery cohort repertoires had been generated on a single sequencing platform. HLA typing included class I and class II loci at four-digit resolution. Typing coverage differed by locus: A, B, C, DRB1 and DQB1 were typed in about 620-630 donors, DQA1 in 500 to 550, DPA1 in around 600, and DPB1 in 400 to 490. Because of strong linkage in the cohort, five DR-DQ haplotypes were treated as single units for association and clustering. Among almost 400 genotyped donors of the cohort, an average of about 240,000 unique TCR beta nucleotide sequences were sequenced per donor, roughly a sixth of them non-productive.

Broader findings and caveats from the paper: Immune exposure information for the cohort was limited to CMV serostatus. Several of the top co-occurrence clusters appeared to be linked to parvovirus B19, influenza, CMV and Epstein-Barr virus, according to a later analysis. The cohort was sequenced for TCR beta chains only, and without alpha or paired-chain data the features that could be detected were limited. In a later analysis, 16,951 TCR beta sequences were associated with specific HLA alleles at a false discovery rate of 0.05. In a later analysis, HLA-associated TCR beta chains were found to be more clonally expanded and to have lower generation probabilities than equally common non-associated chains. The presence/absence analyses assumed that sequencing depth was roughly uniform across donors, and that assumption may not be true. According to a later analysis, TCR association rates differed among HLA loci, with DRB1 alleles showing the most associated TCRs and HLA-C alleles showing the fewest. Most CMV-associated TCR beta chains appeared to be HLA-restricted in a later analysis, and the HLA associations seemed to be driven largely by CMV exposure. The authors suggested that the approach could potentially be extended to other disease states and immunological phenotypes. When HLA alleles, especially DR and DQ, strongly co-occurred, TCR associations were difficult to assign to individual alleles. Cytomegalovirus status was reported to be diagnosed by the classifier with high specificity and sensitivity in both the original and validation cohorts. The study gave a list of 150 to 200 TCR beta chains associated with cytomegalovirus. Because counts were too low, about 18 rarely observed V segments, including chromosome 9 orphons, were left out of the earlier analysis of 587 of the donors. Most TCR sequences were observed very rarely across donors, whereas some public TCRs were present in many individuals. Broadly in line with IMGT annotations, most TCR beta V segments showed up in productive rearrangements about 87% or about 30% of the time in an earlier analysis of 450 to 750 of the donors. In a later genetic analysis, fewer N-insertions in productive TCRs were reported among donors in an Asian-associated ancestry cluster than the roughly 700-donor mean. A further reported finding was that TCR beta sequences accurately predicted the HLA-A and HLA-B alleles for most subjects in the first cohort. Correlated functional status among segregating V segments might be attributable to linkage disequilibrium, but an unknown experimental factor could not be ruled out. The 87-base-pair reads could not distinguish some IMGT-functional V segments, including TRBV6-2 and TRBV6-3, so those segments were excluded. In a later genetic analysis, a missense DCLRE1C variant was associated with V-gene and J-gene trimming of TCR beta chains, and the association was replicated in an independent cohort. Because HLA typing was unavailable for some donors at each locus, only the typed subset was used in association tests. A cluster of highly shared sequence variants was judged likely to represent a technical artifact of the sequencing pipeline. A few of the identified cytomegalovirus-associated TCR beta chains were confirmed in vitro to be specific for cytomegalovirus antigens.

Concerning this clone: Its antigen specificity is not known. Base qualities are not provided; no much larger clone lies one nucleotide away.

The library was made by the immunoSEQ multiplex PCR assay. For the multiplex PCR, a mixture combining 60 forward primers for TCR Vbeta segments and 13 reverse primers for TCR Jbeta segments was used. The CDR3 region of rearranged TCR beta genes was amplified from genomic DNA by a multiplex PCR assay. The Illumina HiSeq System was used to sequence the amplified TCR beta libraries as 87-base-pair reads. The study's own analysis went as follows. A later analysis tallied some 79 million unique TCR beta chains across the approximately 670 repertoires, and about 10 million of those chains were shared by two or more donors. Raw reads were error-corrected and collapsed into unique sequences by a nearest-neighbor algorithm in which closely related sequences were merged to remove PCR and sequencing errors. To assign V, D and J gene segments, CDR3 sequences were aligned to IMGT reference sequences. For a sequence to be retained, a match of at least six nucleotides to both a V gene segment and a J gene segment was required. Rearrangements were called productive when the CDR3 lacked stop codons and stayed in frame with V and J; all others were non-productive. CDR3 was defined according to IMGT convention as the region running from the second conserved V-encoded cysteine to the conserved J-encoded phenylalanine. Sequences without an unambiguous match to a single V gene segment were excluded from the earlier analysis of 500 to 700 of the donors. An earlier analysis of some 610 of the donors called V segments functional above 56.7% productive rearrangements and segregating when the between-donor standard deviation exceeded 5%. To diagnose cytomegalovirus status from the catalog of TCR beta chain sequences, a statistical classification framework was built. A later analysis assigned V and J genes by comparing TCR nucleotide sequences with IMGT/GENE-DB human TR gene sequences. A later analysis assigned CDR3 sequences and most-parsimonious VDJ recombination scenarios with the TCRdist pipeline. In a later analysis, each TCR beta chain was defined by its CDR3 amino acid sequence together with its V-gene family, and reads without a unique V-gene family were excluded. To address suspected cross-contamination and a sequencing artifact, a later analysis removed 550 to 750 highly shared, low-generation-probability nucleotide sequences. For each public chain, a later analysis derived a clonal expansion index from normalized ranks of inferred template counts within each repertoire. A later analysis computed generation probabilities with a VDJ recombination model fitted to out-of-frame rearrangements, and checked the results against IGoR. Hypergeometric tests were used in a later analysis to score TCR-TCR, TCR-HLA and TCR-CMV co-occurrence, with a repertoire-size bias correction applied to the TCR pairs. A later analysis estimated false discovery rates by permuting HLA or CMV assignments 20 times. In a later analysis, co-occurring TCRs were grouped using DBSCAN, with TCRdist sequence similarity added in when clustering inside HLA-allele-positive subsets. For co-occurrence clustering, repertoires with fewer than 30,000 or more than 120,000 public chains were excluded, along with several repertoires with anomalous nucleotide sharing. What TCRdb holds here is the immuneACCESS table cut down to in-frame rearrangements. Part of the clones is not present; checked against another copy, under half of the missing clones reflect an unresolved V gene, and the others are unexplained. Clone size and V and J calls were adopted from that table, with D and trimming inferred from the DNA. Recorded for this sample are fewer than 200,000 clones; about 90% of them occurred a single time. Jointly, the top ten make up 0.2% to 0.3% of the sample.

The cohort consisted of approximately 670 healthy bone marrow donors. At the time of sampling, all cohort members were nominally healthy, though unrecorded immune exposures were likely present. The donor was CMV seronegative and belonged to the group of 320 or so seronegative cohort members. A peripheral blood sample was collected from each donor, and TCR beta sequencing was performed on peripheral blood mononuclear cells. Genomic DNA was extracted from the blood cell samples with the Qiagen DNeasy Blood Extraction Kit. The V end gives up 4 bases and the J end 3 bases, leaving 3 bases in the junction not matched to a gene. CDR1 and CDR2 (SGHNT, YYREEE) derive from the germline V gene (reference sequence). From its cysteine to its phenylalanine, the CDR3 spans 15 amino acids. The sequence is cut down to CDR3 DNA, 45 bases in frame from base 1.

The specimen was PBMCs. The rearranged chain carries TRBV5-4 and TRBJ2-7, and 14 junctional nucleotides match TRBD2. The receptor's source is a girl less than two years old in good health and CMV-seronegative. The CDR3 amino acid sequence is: CASSPGLAGVYEQYF. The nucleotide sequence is TGTGCCAGCAGCCCGGGACTAGCGGGAGTCTACGAGCAGTACTTC.